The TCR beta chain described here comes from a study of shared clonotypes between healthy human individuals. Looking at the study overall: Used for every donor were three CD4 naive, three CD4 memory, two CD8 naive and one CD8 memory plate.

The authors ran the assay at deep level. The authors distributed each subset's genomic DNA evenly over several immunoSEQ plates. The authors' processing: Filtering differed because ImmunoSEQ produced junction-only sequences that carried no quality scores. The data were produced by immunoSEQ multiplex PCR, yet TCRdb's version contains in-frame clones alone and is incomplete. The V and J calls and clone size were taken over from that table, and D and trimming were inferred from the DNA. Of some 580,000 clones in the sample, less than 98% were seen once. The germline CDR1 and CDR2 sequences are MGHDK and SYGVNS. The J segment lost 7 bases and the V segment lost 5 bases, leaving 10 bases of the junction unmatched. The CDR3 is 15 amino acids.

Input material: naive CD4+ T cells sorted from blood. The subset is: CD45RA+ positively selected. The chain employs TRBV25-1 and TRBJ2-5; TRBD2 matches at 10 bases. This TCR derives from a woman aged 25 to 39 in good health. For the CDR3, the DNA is TGTGCCAGCAGTATCCAGCGGGAGGGCCAGGGGACCCAGTACTTC. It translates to CASSIQREGQGTQYF.